This TCR beta chain appears in the sequencing data of a study of CD8 T cells in ankylosing spondylitis. Germline V gene data show CDR1 as DFQATT and CDR2 as SNEGSKA (reference sequence). With V trimmed by 4 bases and J by 2 bases, 10 bases remained unmatched. The CDR3 consists of 17 residues. In its sample, this clonotype ranks as medium-sized. TCRdb processed the 5' RACE reads anew with MiXCR; each CDR3 protein has one entry. This sample has about 150,000 distinct CDR3 sequences, with roughly a third found just once. This rearrangement joins TRBV20-1 to TRBJ2-3; TRBD2 matches at 12 bases. The TCR originated in a male donor with ankylosing spondylitis. What was sequenced was synovial fluid, either unsorted or a sorted T cell fraction (not recorded which). In DNA, the CDR3 is TGCAGTGCTACGACTAGCGGGGGCTTGACACCCACAGATACGCAGTATTTT. Its translation: CSATTSGGLTPTDTQYF.